A selection of T cell receptor beta chains follows, all from one sample in a study of PD-1 blockade in classical Hodgkin lymphoma. Measured with immunoSEQ multiplex PCR; TCRdb has only the in-frame clones, and not every one. The data contain nearly 7,000 clones, 60% of them singletons. The sample was CD8+ T cells from blood, taken before the fourth cycle of nivolumab. The receptor set was obtained from a human donor with classical Hodgkin lymphoma. The CDR3 runs from the conserved cysteine through the conserved F or W. D genes are given only for firm matches. Some rows have no size entry. The others give once, few or many, or a class for an expanded clone.

D | size | J | V | CDR3 | DNA
TRBD1 | . | TRBJ1-5 | TRBV19 | CASSTQRTGFNQPQHF | TGTGCCAGTAGTACGCAACGGACAGGTTTCAATCAGCCCCAGCATTTT
. | . | TRBJ1-1 | TRBV19 | CASSPRGAGPPGNTEAFF | TGTGCCAGTAGCCCACGGGGGGCAGGGCCCCCTGGGAACACTGAAGCTTTCTTT
TRBD1 | . | TRBJ2-7 | TRBV5-5 | CASSLGTGPYEQYF | TGTGCCAGCAGCTTAGGGACAGGACCCTACGAGCAGTACTTC
. | . | TRBJ2-1 | TRBV7-9 | CASSLPLAFGRDNEQFF | TGTGCCAGCAGCTTACCTCTCGCCTTCGGACGTGACAATGAGCAGTTCTTC
TRBD2 | . | TRBJ2-2 | TRBV5-1 | CASSSTPGLAGENTGELFF | TGCGCCAGCAGCTCTACTCCGGGACTAGCGGGAGAAAACACCGGGGAGCTGTTTTTT
. | few | TRBJ2-1 | TRBV7-9 | CASSFRASSYNEQFF | TGTGCCAGCAGTTTCAGGGCTAGCTCCTACAATGAGCAGTTCTTC
. | . | TRBJ2-7 | TRBV10-3 | CAISVDGGLTSYRVNYEQYF | TGTGCCATCAGTGTAGACGGGGGACTGACCTCCTATCGAGTTAACTACGAGCAGTACTTC
TRBD1 | . | TRBJ2-2 | TRBV4-1 | CASSPKGTGGTGELFF | TGCGCCAGCAGCCCAAAGGGAACAGGGGGAACCGGGGAGCTGTTTTTT
. | . | TRBJ2-7 | TRBV7-8 | CASSVGGGYEQYF | TGTGCCAGCAGCGTAGGAGGGGGCTACGAGCAGTACTTC
. | . | TRBJ1-1 | TRBV28 | CASRKQGNTEAFF | TGTGCCAGCAGAAAACAGGGAAACACTGAAGCTTTCTTT
. | . | TRBJ2-1 | TRBV6-4 | CASSDSVGDEQFF | TGTGCCAGCAGTGACTCGGTTGGTGATGAGCAGTTCTTC
. | . | TRBJ2-1 | TRBV14 | CASSQESTYYEQFF | TGTGCCAGCAGCCAAGAATCTACTTACTATGAGCAGTTCTTC
. | . | TRBJ1-2 | TRBV15 | CATSRDSAIYGYTF | TGTGCCACCAGCAGAGATTCAGCCATCTATGGCTACACCTTC
. | few | TRBJ1-5 | TRBV27 | CASGRTGMNNQPQHF | TGTGCCAGCGGCCGAACAGGGATGAACAATCAGCCCCAGCATTTT